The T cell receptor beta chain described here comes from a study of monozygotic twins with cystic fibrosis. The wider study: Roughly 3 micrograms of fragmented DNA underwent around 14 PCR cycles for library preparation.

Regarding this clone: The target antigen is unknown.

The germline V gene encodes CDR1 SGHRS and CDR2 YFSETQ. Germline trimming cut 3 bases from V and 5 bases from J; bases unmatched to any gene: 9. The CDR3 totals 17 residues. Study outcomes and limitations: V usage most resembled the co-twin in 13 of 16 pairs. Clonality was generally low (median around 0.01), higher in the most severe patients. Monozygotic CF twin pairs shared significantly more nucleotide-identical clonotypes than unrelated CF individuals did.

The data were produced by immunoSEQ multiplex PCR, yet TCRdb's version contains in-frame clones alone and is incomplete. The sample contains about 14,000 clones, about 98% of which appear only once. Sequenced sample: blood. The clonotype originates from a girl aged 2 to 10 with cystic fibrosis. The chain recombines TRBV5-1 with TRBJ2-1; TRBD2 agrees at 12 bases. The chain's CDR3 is CASSSLTSGSSHNEQFF. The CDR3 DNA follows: TGCGCCAGCAGCTCCTTGACTAGCGGGAGCAGCCACAATGAGCAGTTCTTC.